A selection of T cell receptor beta chains follows, all from one sample in a study of shared clonotypes between healthy human individuals. The data were produced by immunoSEQ multiplex PCR, yet TCRdb's version contains in-frame clones alone and is incomplete. The sample has about 2.3 million clones; roughly 90% are singletons. The sequenced sample consisted of naive CD4+ T cells from PBMCs. These TCRs come from a young man in good health. Some clones in this sample may be carry-over from other donors' samples. Both conserved end residues are part of each CDR3. Each record gives: V gene, J gene, clone size, D gene, CDR3 DNA, CDR3 protein. The D gene is left open where the match is weak. Where a row states a size, it is once, few, many or the class of an expanded clone; other rows omit it.

>TRBV29-1|TRBJ1-1|-|TRBD1
TGCAGCGCTGCACGGGACAGGGGGAACACTGAAGCTTTCTTT
CSAARDRGNTEAFF
>TRBV7-3|TRBJ2-2|-|TRBD1
TGTGCCAGCAGTCCGGGACAGGCCTTGTCCGGGGAGCTGTTTTTT
CASSPGQALSGELFF
>TRBV15|TRBJ2-7|once|-
TGTGCCACCAGCAGAGGTGGCGGTACCTCCTACGAGCAGTACTTC
CATSRGGGTSYEQYF
>TRBV7-2|TRBJ2-1|-|-
TGTGCCAGCAGCTTAGAGAGCTCAGTAAATGAGCAGTTCTTC
CASSLESSVNEQFF
>TRBV14|TRBJ2-6|-|-
TGTGCCAGCAGCCGCAGGGTTCCCTCTGGGGCCAACGTCCTGACTTTC
CASSRRVPSGANVLTF
>TRBV7-8|TRBJ1-4|-|-
TGTGCCAGCAGCTTAGTAGTAGGCGGTGAACTGTTTTTT
CASSLVVGGELFF
>TRBV27|TRBJ2-7|-|-
TGTGCCAGCAGCCCCAGAGGGCGCGAGCAGTACTTC
CASSPRGREQYF
>TRBV29-1|TRBJ2-3|-|-
TGCAGCGCCCCCAGGTCCGATACGCAGTATTTT
CSAPRSDTQYF
>TRBV28|TRBJ2-5|-|TRBD2
TGTGCCAGCAGTCCCCTTAGGAGCGGGAGGCCACTGTACCAAGAGACCCAGTACTTC
CASSPLRSGRPLYQETQYF
>TRBV5-1|TRBJ1-1|few|TRBD1
TGCGCCAGCAGCTTACAGGGGTCTAACACTGAAGCTTTCTTT
CASSLQGSNTEAFF
>TRBV25-1|TRBJ1-2|-|-
TGTGCCAGCAGCACGGACGGACGGAACTATGGCTACACCTTC
CASSTDGRNYGYTF
>TRBV29-1|TRBJ2-3|once|TRBD2
TGCAGCGTTGATTCATTAGGGACCGCGGGGGGCGCAGATACGCAGTATTTT
CSVDSLGTAGGADTQYF
>TRBV19|TRBJ2-1|-|-
TGTGCCAGTAGACTAGCGCCAAGAGGGGGTGAGCAGTTCTTC
CASRLAPRGGEQFF
>TRBV28|TRBJ2-7|-|-
TGTGCCAGCTGCAACCGAGGGACGGGGCTCTACGAGCAGTACTTC
CASCNRGTGLYEQYF
>TRBV28|TRBJ1-2|-|TRBD1
TGTGCCAGCAGCGAGCCCGGGACAGGGGGTTACTATGGCTACACCTTC
CASSEPGTGGYYGYTF
>TRBV4-3|TRBJ1-1|once|-
TGCGCCAGCAGCCAAGATTCGTCACTGAACACTGAAGCTTTCTTT
CASSQDSSLNTEAFF
>TRBV11-2|TRBJ1-3|-|-
TGTGCCAGCAGCTCCCGCGCCGGGGAAGGAAGCACCATATATTTT
CASSSRAGEGSTIYF
>TRBV30|TRBJ2-5|-|-
TGTGCCTGGAGTGTACAGGGCCAAGAGACCCAGTACTTC
CAWSVQGQETQYF
>TRBV10-1|TRBJ2-3|-|-
TGCGCCAGCAGTGACCGGCTAGCCCCAGATACGCAGTATTTT
CASSDRLAPDTQYF
>TRBV5-1|TRBJ2-1|-|TRBD2
TGCGCCAGCAGCCGAGCCGGACTAGCGGGAGGGCAAGATGAGCAGTTCTTC
CASSRAGLAGGQDEQFF
>TRBV7-2|TRBJ2-1|-|-
TGTGCCAGCAGCTTACAGGGAGGGGGTGGCAATGAGCAGTTCTTC
CASSLQGGGGNEQFF
>TRBV7-3|TRBJ2-1|-|-
TGTGCCAGCAGCTTAGTTGGCGGACGCTCCTACAATGAGCAGTTCTTC
CASSLVGGRSYNEQFF
>TRBV5-1|TRBJ2-2|-|-
TGCGCCAGCAGCCTTAGCGTCACCCGCGACACCGGGGAGCTGTTTTTT
CASSLSVTRDTGELFF
>TRBV7-2|TRBJ2-3|once|-
TGTGCCAGCAGCCTGAGACCGGTCGAGGATACGCAGTATTTT
CASSLRPVEDTQYF
>TRBV6-5|TRBJ1-6|-|-
TGTGCCAGCAGTTACACGGGTAATTCACCCCTCCACTTT
CASSYTGNSPLHF
>TRBV4-3|TRBJ2-1|-|-
TGCGCCAGCAGCCAAGTACAGGGAGGTGAGCAGTTCTTC
CASSQVQGGEQFF
>TRBV6-6|TRBJ1-4|-|-
TGTGCCAGCAGTTACTCGAGCCAGATTAATGAAAAACTGTTTTTT
CASSYSSQINEKLFF
>TRBV11-2|TRBJ2-2|-|-
TGTGCCAGCAGCCCCCGCGTCGGGATAAGCACCGGGGAGCTGTTTTTT
CASSPRVGISTGELFF
>TRBV11-3|TRBJ2-1|-|-
TGTGCCAGCAGCTTTAACAGCTACAATGAGCAGTTCTTC
CASSFNSYNEQFF
>TRBV9|TRBJ2-7|few|TRBD2
TGTGCCAGCAGCGTAGGGACTAGCGGAACCTACGAGCAGTACTTC
CASSVGTSGTYEQYF
>TRBV7-2|TRBJ2-7|-|-
TGTGCCAGCAGCTTATACAACTCCTACGAGCAGTACTTC
CASSLYNSYEQYF
>TRBV28|TRBJ1-1|-|-
TGTGCCAGCAGTTTGGTAACGGGGAACACTGAAGCTTTCTTT
CASSLVTGNTEAFF